The clone carrying this TCR beta chain appeared many times. Its specificity is not known. This sample was taken from a study of T cells in Graves' hyperthyroidism and ophthalmopathy. Germline assignment: CDR1 MNHEY and CDR2 SMNVEV (reference sequence). Trimming cost V 6 bases and J 5 bases, with 13 bases left between them. The CDR3 runs to 13 residues. Exclusion criteria comprised uncontrolled infection, other autoimmune disease, pregnancy or lactation. Study findings and constraints: Most thyroid-expanded clonotypes above 0.001 were also found in blood.

Template material for amplifying TCR beta CDR3 regions consisted of RNA transcripts. With the HTBI primer set, the TCR CDR3 went through a first round of RT-PCR. TCRdb independently ran MiXCR on the multiplex PCR reads; one entry per CDR3 protein. Of a few hundred thousand distinct CDR3 sequences in the sample, approximately 14% were seen once. The receptor's source is a woman aged 25 to 39 with Graves' hyperthyroidism. J is TRBJ1-1 and V is TRBV27, with D possibly matching TRBD1 (6 bases). Sequenced: blood. The CDR3 loop is CASRGGAGTEAFF. The CDR3 nucleotides are TGTGCCAGCAGGGGGGGGGCAGGTACTGAAGCTTTCTTT.